This TCR beta chain was identified in a study of blood T cell repertoires in COVID-19. Whole-study context: Acute-phase and convalescent COVID-19 samples originated in the United States, Italy and Spain. T cells, B-cell-depleted T cells, or PBMCs provided the cDNA or gDNA that served as material.

Original methodology: Estimation of nucleated cell counts was performed using reference gene primer amplification. Repertoires were generated with immunoSEQ multiplex PCR, while TCRdb's copy carries only in-frame clones and drops some. V and J calls and clone size are as listed in that table; D and trimming were resolved from the DNA. The sample has some 380,000 clones, nearly 90% seen once; the top ten hold 6.5%. The specimen sequenced was peripheral blood. The clonotype comes from a man aged 18 to 30 with active or convalescent COVID-19.

CDR3 DNA sequence: TGTGCCAGCAGCAGTCTAGGAACTTCCTACAATGAGCAGTTCTTC. Translating it yields CASSSLGTSYNEQFF. The V call is TRBV9, the J call TRBJ2-1; D is unclear. The CDR3 extends over 15 amino acids. Trimming cost V 4 bases and J 1 base, with 12 bases left between them. Germline lookup yields CDR1 SGDLS and CDR2 YYNGEE.